The 17 T cell receptor beta chains below all came from one sample that was sequenced in a study of molecular identifiers for immune sequencing clone quantification. In TCRdb, the PCR reads were re-called with MiXCR into one record per CDR3 protein. The sample has hundreds of thousands of distinct CDR3 sequences, about 25% seen once; the top ten hold about 0.84%. The sequenced sample consisted of naive CD8+ T cells from blood, with Jurkat cell RNA spiked in. Subset reported: FACS-sorted CD8+CD4-CCR7+CD45RA+ naive T cells. Receptors were obtained from a human donor in good health. Some libraries in this study had Jurkat cell RNA spiked in.

The table lists this clonotype with a few counts. Relative to the germline gene, one junction end is altered; a read error may explain this. V is TRBV5-3 and J is TRBJ2-5; TRBD1 aligns across 9 bases. TRBV5-3 is treated as an ORF (open reading frame) with a function not yet certain. This CDR3 has 16 amino acids. CDR3 protein: CASSLAPGQGLETQYF. CDR3 nucleotide sequence: TGTGCCAGCAGCTTGGCTCCGGGACAGGGCTTGGAGACCCAGTACTTC.

This clonotype was found many times. The V and J genes are TRBV24-1 and TRBJ2-2; D is unresolved. Germline loops: CDR1 KGHDR, CDR2 SFDVKD. The CDR3 extends over 13 amino acids. Trimming took 2 bases from V and 2 from J, leaving 2 bases between them. CDR3 DNA: TGTGCCACCAGTGATTATAACACCGGGGAGCTGTTTTTT. This encodes CATSDYNTGELFF.

The DNA for the CDR3 is TGTGCCACCTCCCTTTCGTCGAGTGGGTATAGCAATCAGCCCCAGCATTTT. It specifies CATSLSSSGYSNQPQHF. The rearrangement links TRBV15 to TRBJ1-5, with D hard to call. This CDR3 comprises 17 residues. CDR1 is LNHNV, CDR2 YYDKDF, per germline (reference sequence). Deletions cut 8 bases from V and 0 bases from J, with 20 bases between.

Ten or more counts support this clonotype. The chain carries TRBV7-2 and TRBJ2-3, with D uncertain. Germline assignment: CDR1 SGHTA and CDR2 FQGNSA. V was cut by 2 bases and J by 2 bases, with 11 bases left in between. The CDR3 consists of 15 residues. CDR3 sequence: CASSLLQYNTDTQYF. DNA of the CDR3: TGTGCCAGCAGCTTATTACAGTATAACACAGATACGCAGTATTTT. The variable domain in full, completed from reference TRBV7-2 and TRBJ2-3, reads GAGVSQSPSNKVTEKGKDVELRCDPISGHTALYWYRQSLGQGLEFLIYFQGNSAPDKSGLPSDRFSAERTGGSVSTLTIQRTQQEDSAVYLCASSLLQYNTDTQYFGPGTRLTVL.

This chain joins TRBV7-9 and TRBJ2-7, with 8 bases fitting TRBD1. Unmatched junction bases numbered 12, after V lost 4 bases and J lost 4 bases. The CDR3 length is 16 residues. Per the germline V gene, CDR1 is SEHNR and CDR2 is FQNEAQ (reference sequence). CDR3 nucleotide sequence: TGTGCCAGCAGCTCCCCCCGTGGACAGGGTCAGTACGAGCAGTACTTC. Residues: CASSSPRGQGQYEQYF.

The J gene is TRBJ1-4, the V gene TRBV5-6, with a possible D match to TRBD1 (6 bases). CDR1 and CDR2 from the germline V gene are SGHDT and YYEEEE. V gave up 1 base and J gave up 2 bases, with 15 bases separating them. The CDR3 covers 17 residues. The CDR3 loop reads CASSLRRGSNTNEKLFF. CDR3 DNA sequence: TGTGCCAGCAGCTTGCGCAGGGGTTCGAATACTAATGAAAAACTGTTTTTT.

Many counts were recorded for this clonotype. This chain joins TRBV12-3 or TRBV12-4 and TRBJ2-5; 8 nucleotides match TRBD2. This CDR3 has 14 amino acids. After removal of 3 bases from V and 2 bases from J, the junction contained 2 bases not matched to a gene. CDR3 sequence: CASSLGGRQETQYF. For the CDR3, the DNA is TGTGCCAGCAGTTTGGGCGGGAGGCAAGAGACCCAGTACTTC.

Concerning this clonotype itself: An end of the junction differs from the germline gene, which may be a read error. The J gene is TRBJ2-7, the V gene TRBV5-3; 9 nucleotides align to TRBD2. TRBV5-3 is an ORF; its function is uncertain. There are 15 residues in the CDR3. The CDR3: CASSSFSGRNDEQYF. As DNA, the CDR3 is TGTGCCAGCAGCTCTTTTAGCGGGAGAAATGACGAGCAGTACTTC.

In this sample, this clonotype turned up many times. The junction departs from germline at one end; a sequencing error may be responsible. This chain connects TRBV7-2 to TRBJ2-5, with 13 positions matching TRBD2. The CDR3 has 15 amino acids. The germline V gene encodes CDR1 SGHTA and CDR2 FQGNSA. The CDR3 bases are TGCGCCAGCAGCTTGGGACTAGCGGGGCAAGAGACCCAGTACTTC. This codes for CASSLGLAGQETQYF.

V is TRBV4-2 and J is TRBJ2-3; TRBD2 matches 8 bases. CDR3 length: 17 amino acids. Trimming cost V 0 bases and J 0 bases; bases outside gene matches: 5. From germline, CDR1 is LGHNA and CDR2 YNFKEQ. The CDR3 region is CASSQDLVAGSTDTQYF. The CDR3 DNA is TGTGCCAGCAGCCAAGATCTAGTAGCGGGGAGCACAGATACGCAGTATTTT.

With respect to this clonotype: Since a much larger clone is just one base distant, this may be a read error. The V gene is TRBV7-9, the J gene TRBJ2-2; D is unresolved. Germline CDR1 and CDR2: SEHNR and FQNEAQ (reference sequence). The CDR3 runs to 14 residues. The CDR3 is CASSLTKNAGELFF. CDR3 in DNA: TGTGCCAGCAGCTTAACAAAGAACGCCGGGGAGCTGTTTTTT.

This chain links TRBV10-2 with TRBJ2-5, with TRBD2 identical over 14 bases. This CDR3 has 17 residues. V lost 7 bases and J lost 5; bases outside the gene matches: 12. Germline CDR1 WSHSY, CDR2 SAAADI. Written as DNA, the CDR3 is TGCGCCAGCACGCATATAAGGGGGACTAGCGGGGGTGAGACCCAGTACTTC. Amino acids: CASTHIRGTSGGETQYF.

As regards this clonotype: In this CDR3 the conserved last residue, phenylalanine or tryptophan, is missing, so a read error is likely. This sequence joins TRBV4-1 and TRBJ2-7, with a possible D match to TRBD1 (6 bases). The germline CDR1 and CDR2 sequences are MGHRA and YSYEKL. The CDR3 covers 13 residues. CDR3 amino acids: CARSQEGGYEQYS. The DNA for the CDR3 is TGCGCCCGCAGCCAAGAAGGGGGCTACGAGCAGTACTCC.

The rearrangement joins TRBV14 to TRBJ2-7; D unclear. V lost 5 bases to trimming and J lost 0 bases, with 14 bases between them. The germline gives CDR1 SGHDN, CDR2 FVKESK. The CDR3 loop spans 15 amino acids. The CDR3 reads CASSGRGGSSYEQYF. DNA for the CDR3: TGTGCCAGCAGCGGACGAGGCGGTAGCTCCTACGAGCAGTACTTC. The entire variable domain, with the rest obtained from reference TRBV14 and TRBJ2-7, is as follows: EAGVTQFPSHSVIEKGQTVTLRCDPISGHDNLYWYRRVMGKEIKFLLHFVKESKQDESGMPNNRFLAERTGGTYSTLKVQPAELEDSGVYFCASSGRGGSSYEQYFGPGTRLTVT.

The sample holds many counts of this clonotype. J is TRBJ2-3 and V is TRBV2; 8 nucleotides agree with TRBD2. The CDR3 consists of 15 residues. Germline CDR1 reads SNHLY; CDR2 reads FYNNEI. With V trimmed by 9 bases and J by 9 bases, 17 bases remained unmatched. This CDR3 reads CASISTSGVGATQYF. The CDR3 DNA is TGTGCCAGTATTAGTACTAGCGGAGTGGGGGCCACGCAGTATTTT.

With respect to this clonotype: This may be a read error, as it is one base from a much larger clone. This chain joins TRBV14 and TRBJ1-1; D call uncertain. Germline assignment: CDR1 SGHDN and CDR2 FVKESK. V lost 1 base to trimming and J lost 6 bases, with 6 bases between them. This CDR3 has 12 residues. The CDR3 coding sequence is TGTGCCAGCAGCCAAGGACCAGCTGAAGCTTTCTTT. Protein sequence: CASSQGPAEAFF.

This clonotype was seen a handful of times. The rearrangement uses TRBV27 and TRBJ2-1; TRBD2 aligns across 7 bases. Germline V CDR1 and CDR2: MNHEY, SMNVEV (reference sequence). The CDR3 has 14 amino acids. Trimming took 8 bases from V and 6 from J; bases not matched to a gene: 10. Written as DNA, the CDR3 is TGTGCCAGCTGTCGGTCAGCGGGGTCCAATGAGCAGTTCTTC. This encodes CASCRSAGSNEQFF.